This record covers a single TCR beta chain. In the source study's methods: Amplified reference gene primers provided the basis for estimating nucleated cell counts. Assay used: immunoSEQ multiplex PCR; TCRdb lists only in-frame clones, some missing. The D gene and trimming were derived from the DNA, and the V and J assignments and clone size from that table. The sample yields roughly 87,000 clones, 85% to 90% seen once. This CDR3 contains 15 residues. Trimming took off 5 bases at V and 4 bases at J, with 14 bases between the two ends. Germline lookup yields CDR1 SGHTA and CDR2 FQGTGA. This sample was taken from a study of blood T cell repertoires in COVID-19. Study in general: Whether acute or convalescent, the COVID-19 samples came from the United States, Italy and Spain. T cells, B-cell-depleted T cells, or PBMCs provided the cDNA or gDNA that served as material.

This clonotype was obtained from a man aged 35-49 years with acute or convalescent COVID-19. The V gene is TRBV7-3, the J gene TRBJ2-2; maybe TRBD2 (5 bases). The source material was peripheral blood. The chain's CDR3 is CASSRGFSRTGELFF. For the CDR3, the DNA is TGTGCCAGCAGCCGGGGTTTTAGTCGCACCGGGGAGCTGTTTTTT. Supplemented by reference TRBV7-3 and TRBJ2-2, the full variable domain reads GAGVSQTPSNKVTEKGKYVELRCDPISGHTALYWYRQSLGQGPEFLIYFQGTGAADDSGLPNDRFFAVRPEGSVSTLKIQRTERGDSAVYLCASSRGFSRTGELFFGEGSRLTVL.